This TCR beta chain was captured by sequencing in a study of CD8 T cells in Susac syndrome. Study-level points and caveats: As acknowledged by the study, its TCR sequencing and HLA analysis included a relatively small number of individuals.

It was with random hexamers that roughly 0.45 to 1 ug RNA was reverse transcribed. Multiplex PCR with immunoSEQ amplified the TCR beta CDR3 across 54 Vbeta and 13 Jbeta. TCRdb redid the calling of the immunoSEQ multiplex PCR reads with MiXCR, one entry per CDR3 protein. Among some 95,000 distinct CDR3 sequences listed, 90% to 95% were seen once. A word on this clonotype: The antigen remains undetermined.

Sequencing targeted TCR beta in blood CD8+ and CD4+ T cells. Bulk CD8+ and CD4+ cells came from magnetic negative isolation; CD8+ TEMRA by FACS. The receptor was isolated from a human donor in good health. The material sequenced was CD8+ T cells from PBMCs.

CDR3 coding DNA: TGTGCCAGCAGTAGGACTAGCGGGTACCAAGAGACCCAGTACTTC. It is translated as CASSRTSGYQETQYF. The J gene is TRBJ2-5, the V gene TRBV6-1; the match to TRBD2 covers 11 bases. Germline lookup yields CDR1 MNHNS and CDR2 SASEGT. CDR3 size: 15 residues. Trimming cost V 5 bases and J 0 bases; bases outside gene matches: 2.